This T cell receptor beta chain appears in the sequencing data of a study of graft-versus-host responses after intestinal transplantation. Study overall: Each recipient received a multivisceral, liver-intestinal, or isolated intestinal graft. Study results and limitations: Ileal or blood samples showed some GvH clones first, and such clones were also found in recipient marrow.

This table comes from immunoSEQ multiplex PCR, and its TCRdb copy is limited to in-frame clones, with some not included. The data hold tens of thousands of clones, with roughly 95% observed a single time. This clone occurred a few times. Its antigen is currently unknown. The CDR3 has 15 amino acids. Between the trimmed V and J ends, which lost 0 bases and 9 bases, there was a span of 12 bases. CDR1 and CDR2 from the germline V gene are MNHNS and SASEGT. Sample: unstimulated CD8+ T cells sorted from spleen or lymph node cells, taken before transplant. The source is a human donor who was the organ donor for an intestinal transplant. The genes are TRBV6-1 and TRBJ1-6, with TRBD1 as a possible D gene (6 bases). CDR3: CASSEAGGAGSPLHF. The CDR3 DNA follows: TGTGCCAGCAGTGAAGCAGGGGGGGCAGGTTCACCCCTCCACTTT.